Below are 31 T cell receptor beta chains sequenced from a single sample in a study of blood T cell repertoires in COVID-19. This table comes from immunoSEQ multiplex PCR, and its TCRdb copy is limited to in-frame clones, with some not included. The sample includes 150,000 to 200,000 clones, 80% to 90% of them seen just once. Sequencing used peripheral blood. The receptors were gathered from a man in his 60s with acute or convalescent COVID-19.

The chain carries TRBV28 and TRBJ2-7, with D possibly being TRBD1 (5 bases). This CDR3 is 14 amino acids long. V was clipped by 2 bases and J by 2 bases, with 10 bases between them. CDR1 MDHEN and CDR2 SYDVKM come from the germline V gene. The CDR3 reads CASSLQGEAYEQYF. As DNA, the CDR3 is TGTGCCAGCAGTTTACAGGGTGAGGCCTACGAGCAGTACTTC.

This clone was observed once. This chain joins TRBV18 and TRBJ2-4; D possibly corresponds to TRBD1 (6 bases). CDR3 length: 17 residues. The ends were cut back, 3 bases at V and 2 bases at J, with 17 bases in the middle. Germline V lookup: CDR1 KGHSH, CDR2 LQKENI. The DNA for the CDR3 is TGTGCCAGCTCACCCCGGAAGGACAGTCACACCAAAAACATTCAGTACTTC. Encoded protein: CASSPRKDSHTKNIQYF.

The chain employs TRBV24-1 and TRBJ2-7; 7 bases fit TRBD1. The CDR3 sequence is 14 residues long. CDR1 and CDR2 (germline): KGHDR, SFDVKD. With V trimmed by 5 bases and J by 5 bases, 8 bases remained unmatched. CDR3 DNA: TGTGCCACCAGTGCCACAGGGGCCCACCACGAGCAGTACTTC. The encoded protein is CATSATGAHHEQYF.

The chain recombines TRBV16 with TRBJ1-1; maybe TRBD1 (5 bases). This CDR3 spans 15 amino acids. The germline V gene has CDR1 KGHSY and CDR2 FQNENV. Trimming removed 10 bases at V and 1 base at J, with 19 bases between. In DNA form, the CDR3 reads TGTGCCATCTGGGAGGGGTCCTTTAAGAACACTGAAGCTTTCTTT. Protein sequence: CAIWEGSFKNTEAFF.

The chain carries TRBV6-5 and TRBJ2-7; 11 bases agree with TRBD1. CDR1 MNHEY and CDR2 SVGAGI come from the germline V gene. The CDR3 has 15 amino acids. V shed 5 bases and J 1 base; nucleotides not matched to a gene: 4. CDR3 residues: CASSHGQGASYEQYF. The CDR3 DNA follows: TGTGCCAGCAGTCACGGACAGGGGGCTTCCTACGAGCAGTACTTC.

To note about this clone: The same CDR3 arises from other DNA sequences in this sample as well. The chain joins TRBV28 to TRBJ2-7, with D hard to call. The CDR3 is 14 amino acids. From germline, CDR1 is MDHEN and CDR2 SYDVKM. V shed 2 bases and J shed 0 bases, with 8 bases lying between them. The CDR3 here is CASSLTSGSYEQYF. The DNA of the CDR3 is TGTGCCAGCAGTTTAACCAGTGGCTCCTACGAGCAGTACTTC.

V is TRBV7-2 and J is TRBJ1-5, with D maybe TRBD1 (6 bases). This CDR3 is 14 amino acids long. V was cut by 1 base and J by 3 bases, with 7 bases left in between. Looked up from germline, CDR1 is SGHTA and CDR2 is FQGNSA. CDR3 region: CASSLGTVNQPQHF. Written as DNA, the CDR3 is TGTGCCAGCAGCTTAGGGACAGTCAATCAGCCCCAGCATTTT.

The CDR3 here is CASRGGTNTGELFF. CDR3 nucleotides: TGTGCCAGCAGGGGCGGGACCAACACCGGGGAGCTGTTTTTT. The chain links TRBV2 to TRBJ2-2; perhaps TRBD2 as D (6 bases). The CDR3 runs 14 residues. Trimming took 6 bases from V and 2 from J, leaving 10 bases between them. Germline assignment: CDR1 SNHLY and CDR2 FYNNEI.

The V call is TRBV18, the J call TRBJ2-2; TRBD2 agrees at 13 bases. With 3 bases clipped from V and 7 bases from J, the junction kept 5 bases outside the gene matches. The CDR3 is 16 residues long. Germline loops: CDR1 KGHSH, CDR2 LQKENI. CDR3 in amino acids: CASSPGTSGNGGELFF. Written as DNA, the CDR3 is TGTGCCAGCTCACCCGGGACTAGCGGGAACGGCGGGGAGCTGTTTTTT.

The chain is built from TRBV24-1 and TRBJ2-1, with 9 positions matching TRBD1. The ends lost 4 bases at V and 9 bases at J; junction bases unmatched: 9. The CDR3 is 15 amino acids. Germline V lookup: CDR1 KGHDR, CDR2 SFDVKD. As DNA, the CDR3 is TGTGCCACCAGTGACCGGGACAGGGTTGCGGTTGAGCAGTTCTTC. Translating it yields CATSDRDRVAVEQFF.

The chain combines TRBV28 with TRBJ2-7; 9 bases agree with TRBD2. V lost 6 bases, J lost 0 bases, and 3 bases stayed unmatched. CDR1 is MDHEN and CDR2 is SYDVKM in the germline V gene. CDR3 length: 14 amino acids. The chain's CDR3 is CASRASGDSYEQYF. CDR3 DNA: TGTGCCAGCAGGGCTAGCGGGGACTCCTACGAGCAGTACTTC.

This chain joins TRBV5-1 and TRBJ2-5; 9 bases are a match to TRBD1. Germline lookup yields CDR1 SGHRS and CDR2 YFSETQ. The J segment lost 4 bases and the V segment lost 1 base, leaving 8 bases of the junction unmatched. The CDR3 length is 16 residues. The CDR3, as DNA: TGCGCCAGCAGCTTGACAGGGGGCGGTAGCGTAGAGACCCAGTACTTC. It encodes CASSLTGGGSVETQYF. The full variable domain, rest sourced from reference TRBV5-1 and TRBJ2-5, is KAGVTQTPRYLIKTRGQQVTLSCSPISGHRSVSWYQQTPGQGLQFLFEYFSETQRNKGNFPGRFSGRQFSNSRSEMNVSTLELGDSALYLCASSLTGGGSVETQYFGPGTRLLVL.

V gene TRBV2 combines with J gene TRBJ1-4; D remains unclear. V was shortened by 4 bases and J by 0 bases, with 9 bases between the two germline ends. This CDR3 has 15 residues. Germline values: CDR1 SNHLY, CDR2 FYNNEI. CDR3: CASSGQIATNEKLFF. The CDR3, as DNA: TGTGCCAGCAGTGGGCAGATTGCAACTAATGAAAAACTGTTTTTT.

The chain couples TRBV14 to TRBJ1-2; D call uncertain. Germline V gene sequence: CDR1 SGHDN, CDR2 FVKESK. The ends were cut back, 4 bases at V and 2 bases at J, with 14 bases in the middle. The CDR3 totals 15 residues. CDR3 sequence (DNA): TGTGCCAGCAGCCTACGGGAGAATTGGAACTATGGCTACACCTTC. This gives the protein CASSLRENWNYGYTF.

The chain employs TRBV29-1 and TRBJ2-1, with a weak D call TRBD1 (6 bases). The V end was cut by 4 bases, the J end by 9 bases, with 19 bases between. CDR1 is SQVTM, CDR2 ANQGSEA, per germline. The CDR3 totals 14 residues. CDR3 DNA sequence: TGCAGCGTTGGCAAGTCAGGGGTCCAGGGTGAGCAGTTCTTC. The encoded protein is CSVGKSGVQGEQFF.

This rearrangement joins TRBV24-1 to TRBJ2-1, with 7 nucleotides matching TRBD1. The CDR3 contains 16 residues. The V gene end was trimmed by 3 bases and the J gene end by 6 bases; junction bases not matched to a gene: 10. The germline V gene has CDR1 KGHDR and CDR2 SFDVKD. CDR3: CATSDRRDRPVNEQFF. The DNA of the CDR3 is TGTGCCACCAGTGATCGCCGGGACAGACCGGTCAATGAGCAGTTCTTC.

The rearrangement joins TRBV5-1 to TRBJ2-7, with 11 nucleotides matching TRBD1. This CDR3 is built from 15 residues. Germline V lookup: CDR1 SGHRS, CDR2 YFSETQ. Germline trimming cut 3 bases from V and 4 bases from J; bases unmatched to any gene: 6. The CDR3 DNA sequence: TGCGCCAGCAGCTGGGGGACAGGGGGTGGGTACGAGCAGTACTTC. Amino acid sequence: CASSWGTGGGYEQYF.

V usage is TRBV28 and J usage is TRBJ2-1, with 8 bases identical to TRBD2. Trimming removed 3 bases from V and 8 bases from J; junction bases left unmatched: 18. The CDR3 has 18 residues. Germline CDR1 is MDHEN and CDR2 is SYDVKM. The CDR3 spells CASSFPLSKRESLDEQFF. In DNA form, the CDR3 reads TGTGCCAGCAGTTTCCCCTTATCCAAGCGGGAGTCCTTAGATGAGCAGTTCTTC.

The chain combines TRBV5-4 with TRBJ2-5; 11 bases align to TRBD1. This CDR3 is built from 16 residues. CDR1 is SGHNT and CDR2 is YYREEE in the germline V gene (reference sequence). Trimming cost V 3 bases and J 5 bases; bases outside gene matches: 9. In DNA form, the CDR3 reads TGTGCCAGCAGCTACATCTCGGACAGGGGGCGGGAGACCCAGTACTTC. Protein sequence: CASSYISDRGRETQYF.

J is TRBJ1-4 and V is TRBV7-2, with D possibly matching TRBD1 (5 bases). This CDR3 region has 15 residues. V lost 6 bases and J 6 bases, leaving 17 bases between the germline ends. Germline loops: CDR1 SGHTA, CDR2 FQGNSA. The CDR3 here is CASRPTGGRDEKLFF. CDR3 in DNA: TGTGCCAGCAGGCCCACAGGCGGCAGGGATGAAAAACTGTTTTTT.

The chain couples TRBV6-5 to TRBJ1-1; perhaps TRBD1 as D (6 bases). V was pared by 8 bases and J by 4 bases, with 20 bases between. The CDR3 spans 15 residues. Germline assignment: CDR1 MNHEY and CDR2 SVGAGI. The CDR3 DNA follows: TGTGCCAGCCGGGGGGCAGGCCGTGGGAGCACTGAAGCTTTCTTT. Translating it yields CASRGAGRGSTEAFF.

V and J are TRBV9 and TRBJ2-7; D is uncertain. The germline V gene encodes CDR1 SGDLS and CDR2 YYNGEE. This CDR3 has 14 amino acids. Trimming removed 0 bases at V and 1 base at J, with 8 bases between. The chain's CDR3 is CASSVEPLSYEQYF. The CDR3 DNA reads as TGTGCCAGCAGCGTAGAACCTCTATCCTACGAGCAGTACTTC.

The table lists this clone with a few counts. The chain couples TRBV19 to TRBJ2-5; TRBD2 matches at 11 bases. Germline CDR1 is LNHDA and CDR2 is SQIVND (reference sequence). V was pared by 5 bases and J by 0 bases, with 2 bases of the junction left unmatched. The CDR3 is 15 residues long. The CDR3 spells CASSRTSGYQETQYF. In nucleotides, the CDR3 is TGTGCCAGTAGTCGGACTAGCGGGTACCAAGAGACCCAGTACTTC.

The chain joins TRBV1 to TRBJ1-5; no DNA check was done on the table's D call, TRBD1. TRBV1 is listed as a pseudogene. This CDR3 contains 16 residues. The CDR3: CTAIRRGRSLNQPQHF. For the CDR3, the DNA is TGCACCGCCATTCGCAGGGGCCGGTCACTCAATCAGCCCCAGCATTTT.

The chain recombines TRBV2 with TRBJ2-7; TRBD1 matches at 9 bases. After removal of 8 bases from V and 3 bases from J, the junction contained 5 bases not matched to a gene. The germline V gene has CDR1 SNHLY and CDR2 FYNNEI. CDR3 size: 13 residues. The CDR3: CASRMGQGYEQYF. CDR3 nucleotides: TGTGCCAGCCGTATGGGACAGGGCTACGAGCAGTACTTC.

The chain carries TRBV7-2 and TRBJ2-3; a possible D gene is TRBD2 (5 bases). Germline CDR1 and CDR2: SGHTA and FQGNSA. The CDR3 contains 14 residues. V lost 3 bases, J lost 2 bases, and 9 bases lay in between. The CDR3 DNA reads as TGTGCCAGCAGCTTTACTAGGGTCACAGATACGCAGTATTTT. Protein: CASSFTRVTDTQYF.

The CDR3 coding sequence is TGTGCCAGCAGTGAGGACAGGGGGCGGGAAAAACTGTTTTTT. It yields the protein CASSEDRGREKLFF. The rearrangement links TRBV27 to TRBJ1-4; the match to TRBD1 covers 11 bases. V lost 5 bases and J lost 8; bases outside the gene matches: 4. The CDR3 length is 14 residues. Germline CDR1 MNHEY, CDR2 SMNVEV (reference sequence).

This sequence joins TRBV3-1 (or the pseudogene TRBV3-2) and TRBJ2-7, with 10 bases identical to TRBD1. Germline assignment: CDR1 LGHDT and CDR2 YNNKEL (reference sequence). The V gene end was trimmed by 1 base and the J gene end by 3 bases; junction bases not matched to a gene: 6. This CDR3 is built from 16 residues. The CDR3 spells CASSQGPGQGIYEQYF. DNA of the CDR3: TGTGCCAGCAGCCAAGGACCGGGACAGGGGATCTACGAGCAGTACTTC.

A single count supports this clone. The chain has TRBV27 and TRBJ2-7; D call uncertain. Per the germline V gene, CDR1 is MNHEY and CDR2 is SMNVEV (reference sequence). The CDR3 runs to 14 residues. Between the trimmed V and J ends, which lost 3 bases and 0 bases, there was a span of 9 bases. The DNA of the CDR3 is TGTGCCAGCAGTTTTAGAGTCGGCTCCTACGAGCAGTACTTC. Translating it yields CASSFRVGSYEQYF.

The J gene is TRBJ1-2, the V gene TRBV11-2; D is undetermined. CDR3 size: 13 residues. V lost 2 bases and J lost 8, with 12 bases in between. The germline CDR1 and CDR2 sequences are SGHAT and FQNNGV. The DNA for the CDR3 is TGTGCCAGCAGCTTACCGGGGTGGCGAGGCTACACCTTC. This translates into CASSLPGWRGYTF.

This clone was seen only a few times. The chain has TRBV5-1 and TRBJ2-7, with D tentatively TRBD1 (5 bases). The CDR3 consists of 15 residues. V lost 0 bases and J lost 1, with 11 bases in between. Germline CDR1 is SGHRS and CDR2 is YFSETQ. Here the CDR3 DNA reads TGCGCCAGCAGCTTGGGAGGACAAGGGTCCTACGAGCAGTACTTC. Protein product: CASSLGGQGSYEQYF.